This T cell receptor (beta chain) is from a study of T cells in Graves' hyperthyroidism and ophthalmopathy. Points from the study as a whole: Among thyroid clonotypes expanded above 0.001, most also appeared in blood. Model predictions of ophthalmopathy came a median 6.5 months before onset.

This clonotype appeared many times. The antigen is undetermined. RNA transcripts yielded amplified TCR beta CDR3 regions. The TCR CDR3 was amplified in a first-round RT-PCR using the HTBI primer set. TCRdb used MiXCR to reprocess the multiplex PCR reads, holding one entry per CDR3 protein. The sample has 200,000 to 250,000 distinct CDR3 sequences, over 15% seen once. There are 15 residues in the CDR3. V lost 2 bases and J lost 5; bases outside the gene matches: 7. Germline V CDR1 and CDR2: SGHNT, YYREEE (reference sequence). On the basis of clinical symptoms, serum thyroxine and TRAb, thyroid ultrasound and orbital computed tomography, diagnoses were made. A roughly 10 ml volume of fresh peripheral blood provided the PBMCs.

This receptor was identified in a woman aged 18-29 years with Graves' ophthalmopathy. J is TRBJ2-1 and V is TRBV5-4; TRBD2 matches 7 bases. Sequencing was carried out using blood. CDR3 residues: CASSLISGPNNEQFF. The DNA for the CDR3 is TGTGCCAGCAGCTTAATTAGCGGGCCCAACAATGAGCAGTTCTTC.